This TCR beta chain was found in a study of cytomegalovirus exposure and HLA in healthy donors. Study-wide findings and caveats: The authors assumed roughly uniform sequencing depth across donors for presence/absence analyses.

CDR1 is SNHLY and CDR2 is FYNNEI in the germline V gene. The CDR3 loop spans 15 amino acids. V was trimmed by 8 bases and J by 1 base, leaving 17 bases between them. PCR was performed using 60 Vbeta and 13 Jbeta primers. The repertoire was sequenced with immunoSEQ multiplex PCR; TCRdb's copy has only in-frame clones and lacks some. Of 200,000 to 250,000 clones in the sample, about 80% were seen once. Note on this clone: Its antigen is not identified.

The chain carries TRBV2 and TRBJ1-1; no definite D call. The sample taken for sequencing was PBMCs. The clonotype comes from a woman between 35 and 50 years old in good health and CMV-seronegative. This CDR3 reads CASRKFRLENTEAFF. The CDR3 nucleotides read TGTGCCAGCCGAAAGTTCCGACTTGAGAACACTGAAGCTTTCTTT. The full variable domain, its missing parts supplied by reference TRBV2 and TRBJ1-1, is EPEVTQTPSHQVTQMGQEVILRCVPISNHLYFYWYRQILGQKVEFLVSFYNNEISEKSEIFDDQFSVERPDGSNFTLKIRSTKLEDSAMYFCASRKFRLENTEAFFGQGTRLTVV.